The 6 T cell receptor beta chains presented below share a single source sample, sequenced in a study of CD8+ T cells in alopecia areata. The treatment was: oral pan-JAK inhibitor, 5-10 mg twice daily. The authors extracted RNA and reverse transcribed it into cDNA as the sequencing template. Repertoires were generated with immunoSEQ multiplex PCR, while TCRdb's copy carries only in-frame clones and drops some. The repertoire consists of 100,000 to 150,000 clones, with over 60% occurring once and the leading ten covering approximately 5.1%. Sequencing was performed on CD4+ T cells sorted from blood, taken at week 4, from a patient treated with tofacitinib. These TCRs come from a human donor with alopecia areata.

This clone was counted a few times. The rearrangement links TRBV4-1 to TRBJ1-3; D gene unclear. Germline V lookup: CDR1 MGHRA, CDR2 YSYEKL. V dropped 2 bases and J dropped 4 bases, with 15 bases sitting between them. This CDR3 is 16 amino acids long. The CDR3 DNA sequence: TGCGCCAGCAGCCAATTTGGCTTGAGTTCCGGAAACACCATATATTTT. Protein product: CASSQFGLSSGNTIYF.

This chain uses TRBV5-4 with TRBJ1-1, with D perhaps matching TRBD1 (6 bases). V lost 3 bases and J lost 3, with 18 bases in between. Germline loops: CDR1 SGHNT, CDR2 YYREEE (reference sequence). The CDR3 totals 16 residues. The DNA for the CDR3 is TGTGCCAGCAGCTCGCCGGTCGGGGGCGCACACACTGAAGCTTTCTTT. Translated, it gives CASSSPVGGAHTEAFF.

J is TRBJ2-3 and V is TRBV5-7; 9 nucleotides agree with TRBD1. TRBV5-7 is assigned to the ORF class and has an uncertain function. Losses at the gene ends were 1 base for V and 6 bases for J; bases not matched to a gene: 6. There are 15 residues in the CDR3. CDR3 region: CASSLRTGVTDTQYF. The CDR3 DNA reads as TGTGCCAGCAGCTTGAGGACAGGGGTCACGGATACGCAGTATTTT.

The chain recombines TRBV7-2 with TRBJ2-6; possibly TRBD1 for D (6 bases). Trimming stripped 5 bases from V and 1 base from J, with 9 bases between. The CDR3 sequence is 15 residues long. CDR1 is SGHTA, CDR2 FQGNSA, per germline. This CDR3 reads CASSRTGSGANVLTF. The CDR3 coding sequence is TGTGCCAGCAGCCGAACAGGGTCTGGGGCCAACGTCCTGACTTTC.

The CDR3, as DNA: TGCAGCGTTGAATCAGTGGACAGGGGGCGCGACGAGCAGTACTTC. Its protein is CSVESVDRGRDEQYF. V is TRBV29-1 and J is TRBJ2-7, with 11 bases fitting TRBD1. CDR1 and CDR2 from the germline V gene are SQVTM and ANQGSEA. CDR3 length: 15 residues. With V trimmed by 2 bases and J by 5 bases, 8 bases remained unmatched.

V and J are TRBV4-3 and TRBJ2-1; TRBD2 matches at 7 bases. The V gene's germline CDR1 is LGHNA and CDR2 YSLEER. CDR3 size: 17 residues. J gave up 6 bases and V 1 base, and 12 bases lay outside the gene matches. As DNA, the CDR3 is TGCGCCAGCAGCCAAGGTCTTGCGGCGGGAGAGCTCAATGAGCAGTTCTTC. Translating gives CASSQGLAAGELNEQFF.